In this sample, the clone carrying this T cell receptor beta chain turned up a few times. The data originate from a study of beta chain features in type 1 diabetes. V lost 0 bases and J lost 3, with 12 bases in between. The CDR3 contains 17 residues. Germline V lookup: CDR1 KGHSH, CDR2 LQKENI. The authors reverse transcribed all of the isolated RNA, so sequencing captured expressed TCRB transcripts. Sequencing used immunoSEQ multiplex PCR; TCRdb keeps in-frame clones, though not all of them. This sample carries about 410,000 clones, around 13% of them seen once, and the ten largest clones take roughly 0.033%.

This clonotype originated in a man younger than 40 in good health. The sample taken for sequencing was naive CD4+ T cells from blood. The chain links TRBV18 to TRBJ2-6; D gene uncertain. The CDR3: CASSPPLRNVGANVLTF. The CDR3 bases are TGTGCCAGCTCACCACCGCTCCGGAACGTTGGGGCCAACGTCCTGACTTTC.